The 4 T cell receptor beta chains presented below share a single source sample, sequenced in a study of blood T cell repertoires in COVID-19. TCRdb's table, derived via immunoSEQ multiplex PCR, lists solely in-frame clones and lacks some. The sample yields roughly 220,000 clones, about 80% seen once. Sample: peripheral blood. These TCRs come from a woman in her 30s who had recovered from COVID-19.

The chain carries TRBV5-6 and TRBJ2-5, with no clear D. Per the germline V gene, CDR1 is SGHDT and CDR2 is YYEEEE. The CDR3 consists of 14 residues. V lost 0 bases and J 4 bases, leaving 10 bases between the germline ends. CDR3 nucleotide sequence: TGTGCCAGCAGCTTGGAAGCAGGTCGAGAGACCCAGTACTTC. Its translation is CASSLEAGRETQYF.

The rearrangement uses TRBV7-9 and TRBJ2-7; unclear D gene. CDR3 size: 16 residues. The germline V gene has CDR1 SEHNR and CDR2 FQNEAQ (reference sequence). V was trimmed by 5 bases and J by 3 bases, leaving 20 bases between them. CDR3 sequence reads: CASSPLPETNYYEQYF. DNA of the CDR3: TGTGCCAGCAGCCCCCTCCCCGAGACGAACTACTACGAGCAGTACTTC.

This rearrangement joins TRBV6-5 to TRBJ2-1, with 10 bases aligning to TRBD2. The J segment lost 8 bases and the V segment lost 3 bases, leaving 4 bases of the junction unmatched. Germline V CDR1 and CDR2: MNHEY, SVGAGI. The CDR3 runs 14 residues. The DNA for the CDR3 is TGTGCCAGCAGTTATCTAGCGGGAGTAGATGAGCAGTTCTTC. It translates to CASSYLAGVDEQFF.

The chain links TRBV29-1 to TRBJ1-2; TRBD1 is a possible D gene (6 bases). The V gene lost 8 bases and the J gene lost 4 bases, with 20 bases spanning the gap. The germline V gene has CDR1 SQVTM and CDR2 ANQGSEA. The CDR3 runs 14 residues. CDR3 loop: CSTLPGEFAYGYTF. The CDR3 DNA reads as TGCAGCACCCTCCCAGGGGAGTTTGCCTATGGCTACACCTTC.